This T cell receptor beta chain is from a study of PD-L1 blockade in urothelial cancer. Study overall: Males with bladder-origin urothelial cancer constituted about nine tenths of the roughly 29 patients.

Findings of the study overall: At 3 weeks on treatment, tumor-associated clones expanded more with durable benefit.

On this clone: The target antigen is unknown.

Unmatched junction bases numbered 7, after V lost 4 bases and J lost 2 bases. Germline V CDR1 and CDR2: MNHNY, SVGAGI (reference sequence). The CDR3 is made up of 15 amino acids. Locally advanced or metastatic urothelial carcinoma affected all patients. Samples spanned pretreatment and treatment, with 1 to 8 time points per patient. Repertoires were generated with immunoSEQ multiplex PCR, while TCRdb's copy carries only in-frame clones and drops some. The table lists about 32,000 clones, about 87% of them singletons. The sequencing used PBMCs, collected around atezolizumab (anti-PD-L1) treatment. This TCR was sampled from a man over 45 with urothelial cancer. The chain has TRBV6-6 and TRBJ2-5, with 7 bases fitting TRBD2. This CDR3 is CASSSLGGGQETQYF. The CDR3 nucleotides read TGTGCCAGCAGTTCGCTTGGGGGGGGACAAGAGACCCAGTACTTC.